Following are 21 T cell receptor beta chains from one sample sequenced in a study of cytomegalovirus exposure and HLA in healthy donors (dated 2017 in TCRdb). The receptor library was made with the immunoSEQ multiplex PCR assay. For the multiplex PCR, a mixture combining 60 forward primers for TCR Vbeta segments and 13 reverse primers for TCR Jbeta segments was used. The immuneACCESS repertoire file appears here via TCRdb, limited to in-frame rearrangements. These files lack a portion of the clones; in checked studies, under half of the deficit traces to unresolved V genes, and the cause of the others is not known. The sample profile shows around 99,000 clones; roughly 70% of them were found once. Of the sample, 5.4% is held by the ten largest clones. The sample was PBMCs. These receptors were obtained from a woman in her 70s in good health and CMV-seropositive.

The chain combines TRBV27 with TRBJ2-7, with no clear D. V lost 4 bases, J lost 2 bases, and 12 bases lay in between. The CDR3 is 14 amino acids. CDR1 and CDR2 (germline): MNHEY, SMNVEV (reference sequence). The CDR3 coding sequence is TGTGCCAGCAGTTCGGCGGCGCCGGCCTACGAGCAGTACTTC. Translated, it gives CASSSAAPAYEQYF.

This clone was counted only a few times. The chain is built from TRBV2 and TRBJ1-4, with D possibly matching TRBD1 (5 bases). The germline V gene encodes CDR1 SNHLY and CDR2 FYNNEI. The CDR3 runs 14 residues. Trimming stripped 5 bases from V and 7 bases from J, with 14 bases between. CDR3 sequence: CASSTGLASEKLFF. The CDR3 coding sequence is TGTGCCAGCAGTACGGGGCTAGCGAGTGAAAAACTGTTTTTT.

This clone was counted a few times. V and J are TRBV9 and TRBJ1-2; D gene unclear. Trimming removed 2 bases from V and 4 bases from J, with 9 bases in between. The CDR3 sequence is 13 residues long. Germline CDR1 reads SGDLS; CDR2 reads YYNGEE. The CDR3 region has the DNA TGTGCCAGCAGCGTGGGAGCTACCTATGGCTACACCTTC. This translates into CASSVGATYGYTF. Full variable domain (outside the CDR3, taken from reference TRBV9 and TRBJ1-2): DSGVTQTPKHLITATGQRVTLRCSPRSGDLSVYWYQQSLDQGLQFLIQYYNGEERAKGNILERFSAQQFPDLHSELNLSSLELGDSALYFCASSVGATYGYTFGSGTRLTVV.

V and J are TRBV5-4 and TRBJ2-7, with D unresolved. Per germline, CDR1 SGHNT and CDR2 YYREEE (reference sequence). The CDR3 spans 12 residues. Trimming shortened V by 2 bases and J by 2 bases, and 5 bases separated the two germline ends. The CDR3 sequence is CASSLNTYEQYF. As DNA, the CDR3 is TGTGCCAGCAGCTTAAACACCTACGAGCAGTACTTC.

The CDR3 DNA reads as TGTGCCAGTAGTACGACCCGGGGAGGCACAGATACGCAGTATTTT. The encoded protein is CASSTTRGGTDTQYF. V gene TRBV19 combines with J gene TRBJ2-3, with a weak D call TRBD2 (5 bases). Trimming shortened V by 4 bases and J by 1 base, and 12 bases separated the two germline ends. CDR3 length: 15 amino acids. Germline V lookup: CDR1 LNHDA, CDR2 SQIVND (reference sequence).

The gene calls are TRBV9 and TRBJ2-5; D might be TRBD2 (6 bases). Looked up from germline, CDR1 is SGDLS and CDR2 is YYNGEE. The CDR3 has 14 residues. Between the trimmed V and J ends, which lost 3 bases and 3 bases, there was a span of 12 bases. In DNA, the CDR3 is TGTGCCAGCAGCGAGGGAGGCGGGGAAGAGACCCAGTACTTC. This encodes CASSEGGGEETQYF.

The V and J genes are TRBV19 and TRBJ2-2; TRBD2 might be the D (5 bases). This CDR3 has 16 residues. Per germline, CDR1 LNHDA and CDR2 SQIVND (reference sequence). The V end was cut by 6 bases, the J end by 6 bases, with 20 bases between. CDR3 in amino acids: CASSSGNGVEAGELFF. In DNA, the CDR3 is TGTGCCAGTAGCAGTGGGAACGGGGTCGAGGCCGGGGAGCTGTTTTTT.

The gene calls are TRBV7-9 and TRBJ1-2; 10 bases line up with TRBD1. The CDR3 runs to 15 residues. The germline CDR1 and CDR2 sequences are SEHNR and FQNEAQ (reference sequence). The V gene end was trimmed by 4 bases and the J gene end by 4 bases; junction bases not matched to a gene: 6. The CDR3, as DNA: TGTGCCAGCAGCTCCGGACAGGGGGAGGGCTATGGCTACACCTTC. Translation: CASSSGQGEGYGYTF.

The J gene is TRBJ1-5, the V gene TRBV30; 8 bases map to TRBD1. J was trimmed by 9 bases and V by 3 bases; bases with no gene match: 4. There are 12 residues in the CDR3. Germline V gene sequence: CDR1 GTSNPN, CDR2 SVGIG (reference sequence). The chain's CDR3 is CAWSRGLGPQHF. The CDR3 DNA is TGTGCCTGGAGCAGGGGGCTGGGGCCCCAGCATTTT.

This chain links TRBV15 with TRBJ1-4; TRBD1 might be the D (5 bases). The CDR3 extends over 17 amino acids. CDR1 is LNHNV, CDR2 YYDKDF, per germline (reference sequence). V shed 1 base and J shed 0 bases, with 12 bases lying between them. CDR3 amino acids: CATSRALGVATNEKLFF. CDR3 DNA sequence: TGTGCCACCAGCAGAGCCCTAGGGGTTGCAACTAATGAAAAACTGTTTTTT.

The chain is built from TRBV6-1 and TRBJ1-4; D gene ambiguous. The CDR3 runs to 15 residues. Trimming shortened V by 8 bases and J by 0 bases, and 13 bases separated the two germline ends. Germline CDR1 reads MNHNS; CDR2 reads SASEGT. CDR3 DNA sequence: TGTGCCAGCGGTACGACACATGCAACTAATGAAAAACTGTTTTTT. Residues: CASGTTHATNEKLFF.

The CDR3 coding sequence is TGTGCCAGCACCACGGGGTCCTATGGCTACACCTTC. Translating it yields CASTTGSYGYTF. V and J are TRBV2 and TRBJ1-2; D is ambiguous. CDR3 length: 12 amino acids. The germline V and J ends were trimmed by 7 bases and 4 bases, with 10 bases remaining between them. Germline CDR1 is SNHLY and CDR2 is FYNNEI.

This sequence joins TRBV5-1 and TRBJ2-3; 13 bases match TRBD2. V dropped 3 bases and J dropped 2; count of bases not matched to a gene: 6. There are 17 residues in the CDR3. Per the germline V gene, CDR1 is SGHRS and CDR2 is YFSETQ. CDR3 nucleotide sequence: TGCGCCAGCAGCTCATGGACTAGCGGGGGACCCACAGATACGCAGTATTTT. Encoded protein: CASSSWTSGGPTDTQYF. The full variable domain, rest sourced from reference TRBV5-1 and TRBJ2-3, is KAGVTQTPRYLIKTRGQQVTLSCSPISGHRSVSWYQQTPGQGLQFLFEYFSETQRNKGNFPGRFSGRQFSNSRSEMNVSTLELGDSALYLCASSSWTSGGPTDTQYFGPGTRLTVL.

The V call is TRBV14, the J call TRBJ1-1; D not certain. The V end was cut by 0 bases, the J end by 11 bases, with 10 bases between. The CDR3 extends over 12 amino acids. The germline gives CDR1 SGHDN, CDR2 FVKESK. CDR3: CASSQDRVGAFF. DNA for the CDR3: TGTGCCAGCAGCCAAGATCGGGTCGGGGCTTTCTTT.

The chain has TRBV7-9 and TRBJ2-4; the D gene is possibly TRBD2 (6 bases). CDR1 SEHNR and CDR2 FQNEAQ come from the germline V gene (reference sequence). This CDR3 is 14 amino acids long. V gave up 5 bases and J gave up 9 bases, with 17 bases separating them. CDR3 loop: CASSTPDPGSIQYF. Here the CDR3 DNA reads TGTGCCAGCAGCACACCCGACCCCGGGAGCATTCAGTACTTC.

This clone was observed a handful of times. The V gene is TRBV23-1, the J gene TRBJ1-5; TRBD1 matches 8 bases. TRBV23-1 is sorted into the ORF group, with uncertain function. J was trimmed by 3 bases and V by 3 bases; bases with no gene match: 22. This CDR3 is built from 21 residues. CDR3 region: CASSQAPAPDRVDNDNQPQHF. The CDR3 bases are TGCGCCAGCAGTCAGGCGCCCGCGCCGGACAGGGTGGATAATGACAATCAGCCCCAGCATTTT.

The chain has TRBV10-3 and TRBJ2-5; D is possibly TRBD1 (6 bases). Judging by the DNA end, TRBJ2-7 fits better; the J call may be wrong. Looked up from germline, CDR1 is ENHRY and CDR2 is SYGVKD. This CDR3 comprises 15 residues. CDR3 protein: CAISESNSGVNEQYF. CDR3 coding DNA: TGTGCCATCAGTGAGTCGAATTCAGGGGTTAACGAGCAGTACTTC.

The rearrangement links TRBV6-1 to TRBJ2-3; 8 bases line up with TRBD2. CDR3 length: 15 amino acids. In germline, CDR1 is MNHNS, CDR2 SASEGT. V was pared by 6 bases and J by 2 bases, with 7 bases of the junction left unmatched. CDR3 in DNA: TGTGCCAGCAGAGCCTGGACTAGCCCCACAGATACGCAGTATTTT. Its protein is CASRAWTSPTDTQYF.

The chain uses TRBV28 and TRBJ2-3; the match to TRBD1 covers 9 bases. In germline, CDR1 is MDHEN, CDR2 SYDVKM. The V segment lost 5 bases and the J segment 5 bases; nucleotides outside the gene matches: 11. This CDR3 spans 16 amino acids. The CDR3 DNA sequence: TGTGCCAGCAGTGCAGGGACAGGGTCCGCGGTAGATACGCAGTATTTT. Amino acid sequence: CASSAGTGSAVDTQYF. Complete variable domain (other parts from reference TRBV28 and TRBJ2-3): DVKVTQSSRYLVKRTGEKVFLECVQDMDHENMFWYRQDPGLGLRLIYFSYDVKMKEKGDIPEGYSVSREKKERFSLILESASTNQTSMYLCASSAGTGSAVDTQYFGPGTRLTVL.

The CDR3 nucleotides read TGTGCCAGCAGCTCGCGGACGGGAACTGGAAACACCATATATTTT. It yields the protein CASSSRTGTGNTIYF. The chain joins TRBV7-8 to TRBJ1-3; D is unclear. Germline V gives CDR1 SGHVS, CDR2 FQNEAQ. The CDR3 consists of 15 residues. Trimming took off 4 bases at V and 2 bases at J, with 12 bases between the two ends.

For the CDR3, the DNA is TGTGCCAGCAGCTCCGGACAGGGGAGTTTCTACGAGCAGTACTTC. Translating gives CASSSGQGSFYEQYF. This sequence joins TRBV7-2 and TRBJ2-7; 9 nucleotides line up with TRBD1. The CDR3 extends over 15 amino acids. CDR1 SGHTA and CDR2 FQGNSA come from the germline V gene. V lost 4 bases and J lost 3; bases outside the gene matches: 7.